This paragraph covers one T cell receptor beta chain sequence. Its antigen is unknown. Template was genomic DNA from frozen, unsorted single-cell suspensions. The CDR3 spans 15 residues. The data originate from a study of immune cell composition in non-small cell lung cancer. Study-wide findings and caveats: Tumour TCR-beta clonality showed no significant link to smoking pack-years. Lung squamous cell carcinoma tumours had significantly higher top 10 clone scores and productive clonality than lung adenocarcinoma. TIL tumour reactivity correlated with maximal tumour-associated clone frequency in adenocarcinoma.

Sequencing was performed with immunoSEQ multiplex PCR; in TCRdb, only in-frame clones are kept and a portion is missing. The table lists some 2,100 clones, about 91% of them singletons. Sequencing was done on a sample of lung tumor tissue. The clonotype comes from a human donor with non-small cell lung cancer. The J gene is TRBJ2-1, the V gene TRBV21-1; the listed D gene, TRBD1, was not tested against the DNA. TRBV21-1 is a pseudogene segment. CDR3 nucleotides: TGTGCCAGCAGCAACAGGGGGAGTATTTACAATGAGCAGTTCTTC. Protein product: CASSNRGSIYNEQFF.